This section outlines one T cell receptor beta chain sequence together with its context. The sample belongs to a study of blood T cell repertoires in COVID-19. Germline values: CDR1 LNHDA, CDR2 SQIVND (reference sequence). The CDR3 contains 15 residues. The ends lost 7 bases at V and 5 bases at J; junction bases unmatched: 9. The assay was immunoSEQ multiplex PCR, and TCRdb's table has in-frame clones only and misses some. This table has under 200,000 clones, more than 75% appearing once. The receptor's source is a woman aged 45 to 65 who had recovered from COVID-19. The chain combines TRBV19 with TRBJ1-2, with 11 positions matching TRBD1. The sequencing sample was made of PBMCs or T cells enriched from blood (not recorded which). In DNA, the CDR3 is TGTGCCAGTACACCCGGACAGGGGGCTAGGTATGGCTACACCTTC. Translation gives CASTPGQGARYGYTF.